The 28 T cell receptor beta chains given below trace back to one sample, sequenced in a study of cytotoxic CD8 clonotypes in ibrutinib-treated CLL. Profiled with immunoSEQ multiplex PCR; TCRdb holds only in-frame clones, not every one. The sample includes 140,000 to 150,000 clones, roughly 76% seen only once; the top ten take around 5%. The sequencing here drew on PBMCs, taken after 24 months of ibrutinib treatment. Receptors were obtained from a human donor with chronic lymphocytic leukemia.

This clone was seen a single time. The V and J genes are TRBV18 and TRBJ1-2; D is possibly TRBD1 (6 bases). Germline CDR1 is KGHSH and CDR2 is LQKENI. The CDR3 sequence is 14 residues long. Trimming shortened V by 3 bases and J by 8 bases, and 16 bases separated the two germline ends. The CDR3 is CASSPGAGDGGYTF. Written as DNA, the CDR3 is TGTGCCAGCTCACCGGGGGCCGGGGACGGCGGCTACACCTTC. Supplemented by reference TRBV18 and TRBJ1-2, the full variable domain reads NAGVMQNPRHLVRRRGQEARLRCSPMKGHSHVYWYRQLPEEGLKFMVYLQKENIIDESGMPKERFSAEFPKEGPSILRIQQVVRGDSAAYFCASSPGAGDGGYTFGSGTRLTVV.

The chain carries TRBV9 and TRBJ1-1, with D uncertain. The CDR3 is made up of 13 amino acids. The germline V gene has CDR1 SGDLS and CDR2 YYNGEE. Trimming cost V 2 bases and J 4 bases, with 9 bases left between them. CDR3 nucleotide sequence: TGTGCCAGCAGCGTCAACTGGGCCACTGAAGCTTTCTTT. Amino acid sequence: CASSVNWATEAFF.

The chain links TRBV4-2 to TRBJ2-3; possible D gene TRBD2, 6 bases. V lost 4 bases and J lost 1, with 18 bases in between. Germline CDR1 LGHNA, CDR2 YNFKEQ. There are 17 residues in the CDR3. This CDR3 reads CASSPTRWGDGTDTQYF. CDR3 bases: TGTGCCAGCAGCCCGACCCGTTGGGGGGACGGCACAGATACGCAGTATTTT.

V usage is TRBV25-1 and J usage is TRBJ2-2; maybe TRBD2 (5 bases). This CDR3 is 15 amino acids long. The germline V gene has CDR1 MGHDK and CDR2 SYGVNS. Trimming removed 4 bases from V and 2 bases from J, with 11 bases in between. CDR3 sequence: CASSGWERNTGELFF. CDR3 sequence (DNA): TGTGCCAGCAGTGGGTGGGAGCGTAACACCGGGGAGCTGTTTTTT.

This clone occurred many times. V and J are TRBV4-2 and TRBJ2-5; possibly TRBD2 for D (6 bases). This CDR3 is built from 18 residues. With 0 bases removed from V and 1 base from J, the gap between germline ends came to 18 bases. Germline lookup yields CDR1 LGHNA and CDR2 YNFKEQ. The CDR3 loop is CASSQDGNVGGGQETQYF. For the CDR3, the DNA is TGTGCCAGCAGCCAAGACGGGAACGTGGGGGGTGGCCAAGAGACCCAGTACTTC.

The V call is TRBV6-5, the J call TRBJ2-7; D may be TRBD1 (7 bases). The germline gives CDR1 MNHEY, CDR2 SVGAGI. The CDR3 has 12 amino acids. Between the trimmed V and J ends, which lost 5 bases and 7 bases, there was a span of 12 bases. CDR3: CASSNPGGEQYF. The DNA for the CDR3 is TGTGCCAGCAGTAACCCAGGGGGGGAGCAGTACTTC.

The chain is built from TRBV30 and TRBJ2-3; 7 bases agree with TRBD2. Germline V gene sequence: CDR1 GTSNPN, CDR2 SVGIG (reference sequence). The CDR3 consists of 14 residues. The trim removed 0 bases at V and 1 base at J, leaving 1 base unmatched. In DNA, the CDR3 is TGTGCCTGGAGTGTGGCGGGGGGCACAGATACGCAGTATTTT. Protein sequence: CAWSVAGGTDTQYF.

The J gene is TRBJ2-3, the V gene TRBV7-6, with 8 nucleotides matching TRBD1. With 3 bases clipped from V and 2 bases from J, the junction kept 4 bases outside the gene matches. In germline, CDR1 is SGHVS, CDR2 FNYEAQ. The CDR3 contains 15 residues. CDR3 sequence reads: CASSLGQGATDTQYF. Here the CDR3 DNA reads TGTGCCAGCAGCTTGGGGCAGGGGGCCACAGATACGCAGTATTTT.

This rearrangement joins TRBV28 to TRBJ2-7, with a possible D match to TRBD2 (5 bases). Trimming took off 5 bases at V and 3 bases at J, with 14 bases between the two ends. Germline V lookup: CDR1 MDHEN, CDR2 SYDVKM. The CDR3 is 14 residues long. Written as DNA, the CDR3 is TGTGCCAGCAGTCCCTTCGGGGAGAACTACGAGCAGTACTTC. Protein sequence: CASSPFGENYEQYF.

The V and J genes are TRBV5-8 and TRBJ1-2; no definite D call. The germline gives CDR1 SGHTS, CDR2 YDEGEE. This CDR3 has 13 amino acids. Trimming removed 1 base from V and 1 base from J, with 5 bases in between. The CDR3 nucleotides read TGTGCCAGCAGCTTGTGGGGTAACTATGGCTACACCTTC. It is translated as CASSLWGNYGYTF.

The gene calls are TRBV9 and TRBJ2-1; perhaps D is TRBD1 or TRBD2 (5 bases each). Germline CDR1 and CDR2: SGDLS and YYNGEE. The CDR3 loop spans 15 amino acids. Trimming removed 4 bases at V and 6 bases at J, with 17 bases between. CDR3 sequence reads: CASSPSPGRRNEQFF. DNA for the CDR3: TGTGCCAGCAGCCCCAGCCCGGGACGCCGCAATGAGCAGTTCTTC.

This clone turned up a few times. Here the CDR3 DNA reads TGCAGCGTTGGGACCGAGACCCAGTACTTC. It translates to CSVGTETQYF. The chain uses TRBV29-1 and TRBJ2-5; D ambiguous. The CDR3 has 10 residues. Germline assignment: CDR1 SQVTM and CDR2 ANQGSEA. The V end was cut by 4 bases, the J end by 5 bases, with 5 bases between.

The V gene is TRBV29-1, the J gene TRBJ1-1; 8 nucleotides match TRBD1. Germline CDR1 SQVTM, CDR2 ANQGSEA. CDR3 size: 13 residues. V lost 6 bases, J lost 1 base, and 4 bases stayed unmatched. The CDR3, as DNA: TGCAGCGTCGTCAGGGGGCGGAACACTGAAGCTTTCTTT. This codes for CSVVRGRNTEAFF.

This sequence joins TRBV5-4 and TRBJ2-1; the D call may be TRBD1 or TRBD2 (6 bases each). This CDR3 spans 14 amino acids. Germline assignment: CDR1 SGHNT and CDR2 YYREEE (reference sequence). V shed 0 bases and J shed 9 bases, with 13 bases lying between them. CDR3 sequence: CASSLAGALGEQFF. CDR3 bases: TGTGCCAGCAGCTTGGCGGGGGCCCTGGGTGAGCAGTTCTTC.

The chain joins TRBV6-6 to TRBJ2-5; 7 bases align to TRBD2. CDR3 length: 14 residues. From germline, CDR1 is MNHNY and CDR2 SVGAGI (reference sequence). The J segment lost 1 base and the V segment lost 7 bases, leaving 6 bases of the junction unmatched. In DNA form, the CDR3 reads TGTGCCAGCACAATGGGGGGGTCCCAAGAGACCCAGTACTTC. It is translated as CASTMGGSQETQYF.

The chain uses TRBV6-5 and TRBJ2-4, with 9 nucleotides matching TRBD2. The V segment lost 7 bases and the J segment 9 bases; nucleotides outside the gene matches: 7. CDR3 length equals 13 residues. Germline V CDR1 and CDR2: MNHEY, SVGAGI. CDR3 protein: CASKRGAQAIQYF. The CDR3 region has the DNA TGTGCCAGCAAGCGGGGGGCCCAGGCCATTCAGTACTTC.

This chain uses TRBV5-1 with TRBJ2-5; maybe TRBD2 (5 bases). Germline V gene lookup returns CDR1 SGHRS and CDR2 YFSETQ. V was pared by 0 bases and J by 3 bases, with 9 bases between. The CDR3 is made up of 14 amino acids. CDR3 protein: CASSLEDSKETQYF. CDR3 nucleotide sequence: TGCGCCAGCAGCTTGGAGGACTCAAAAGAGACCCAGTACTTC.

The chain couples TRBV6-6 to TRBJ2-7, with D uncertain. The CDR3 length is 15 residues. V was shortened by 0 bases and J by 6 bases, with 15 bases between the two germline ends. Per germline, CDR1 MNHNY and CDR2 SVGAGI (reference sequence). The chain's CDR3 is CASSYSSPPAGEQYF. CDR3 in DNA: TGTGCCAGCAGTTACTCGAGCCCCCCCGCTGGCGAGCAGTACTTC.

This chain links TRBV7-2 with TRBJ1-5; D is undetermined. V dropped 1 base and J dropped 9 bases, with 7 bases sitting between them. The CDR3 is 12 residues long. Germline CDR1 and CDR2: SGHTA and FQGNSA. The CDR3 here is CASSLGGLPQHF. In DNA form, the CDR3 reads TGTGCCAGCAGCTTAGGAGGGTTGCCCCAGCATTTT.

The V and J genes are TRBV7-6 and TRBJ2-5; D assignment may be TRBD1 or TRBD2 (6 bases each). The ends were cut back, 1 base at V and 0 bases at J, with 12 bases in the middle. The CDR3 spans 16 residues. From germline, CDR1 is SGHVS and CDR2 FNYEAQ. CDR3 sequence (DNA): TGTGCCAGCAGCTTAGGTCTAGGGGGGTACCAAGAGACCCAGTACTTC. Protein sequence: CASSLGLGGYQETQYF.

The V gene is TRBV7-8, the J gene TRBJ2-3; D is perhaps TRBD1 (6 bases). The V end lost 0 bases, the J end lost 8 bases, and 18 bases lay between the germline ends. The CDR3 loop spans 16 amino acids. Germline loops: CDR1 SGHVS, CDR2 FQNEAQ. In DNA, the CDR3 is TGTGCCAGCAGCTTAGCCCCCCGCAGGGTAGGGGGTACGCAGTATTTT. It codes for CASSLAPRRVGGTQYF.

J is TRBJ2-1 and V is TRBV18; D may match TRBD1 or TRBD2 (5 bases each). Germline assignment: CDR1 KGHSH and CDR2 LQKENI. Trimming cost V 3 bases and J 9 bases, with 15 bases left between them. This CDR3 region has 14 residues. The CDR3 reads CASSPIGTEAEQFF. The CDR3 bases are TGTGCCAGCTCACCGATAGGGACGGAGGCTGAGCAGTTCTTC. The entire variable domain, with the rest obtained from reference TRBV18 and TRBJ2-1, is as follows: NAGVMQNPRHLVRRRGQEARLRCSPMKGHSHVYWYRQLPEEGLKFMVYLQKENIIDESGMPKERFSAEFPKEGPSILRIQQVVRGDSAAYFCASSPIGTEAEQFFGPGTRLTVL.

The chain recombines TRBV19 with TRBJ2-3, with 13 positions matching TRBD2. This CDR3 spans 15 amino acids. J gave up 11 bases and V 4 bases, and 9 bases lay outside the gene matches. Germline CDR1 and CDR2: LNHDA and SQIVND (reference sequence). As DNA, the CDR3 is TGTGCCAGTAGTACTGGGACTAGCGGGACCTGGAGGCAGTATTTT. Its protein is CASSTGTSGTWRQYF.

The chain links TRBV11-2 to TRBJ2-7; tentatively, D is TRBD2 (6 bases). The CDR3 has 17 residues. Germline V CDR1 and CDR2: SGHAT, FQNNGV. Trimming removed 1 base at V and 2 bases at J, with 18 bases between. The CDR3 DNA reads TGTGCCAGCAGCTTAGGGGTCCGGGACTCACCGACCTACGAGCAGTACTTC. Its protein product is CASSLGVRDSPTYEQYF.

The genes are TRBV6-4 and TRBJ1-1, with D possibly TRBD1 on 5 matching bases. Looked up from germline, CDR1 is MRHNA and CDR2 is SNTAGT. The CDR3 extends over 15 amino acids. V was pared by 0 bases and J by 3 bases, with 11 bases between. The CDR3 protein is CASSDSTAGDTEAFF. The CDR3 DNA is TGTGCCAGCAGTGACTCGACCGCGGGGGACACTGAAGCTTTCTTT.

The chain carries TRBV6-1 and TRBJ2-5; 7 bases are shared with TRBD2. Germline V gives CDR1 MNHNS, CDR2 SASEGT. The V segment lost 7 bases and the J segment 5 bases; nucleotides outside the gene matches: 13. The CDR3 runs to 15 residues. The DNA of the CDR3 is TGTGCCAGCACTCTATCACTAGGAGCGGGGGAGACCCAGTACTTC. Translation gives CASTLSLGAGETQYF.

The genes are TRBV5-1 and TRBJ2-1; 9 nucleotides align to TRBD2. Germline V gene data show CDR1 as SGHRS and CDR2 as YFSETQ. The CDR3 contains 15 residues. The V and J ends lost 2 bases and 5 bases, in that order; junction bases with no gene match: 5. The CDR3 region has the DNA TGCGCCAGCAGCTTAGCGGGAGGTTTGGACAATGAGCAGTTCTTC. It codes for CASSLAGGLDNEQFF.

The chain couples TRBV11-2 to TRBJ1-1; no reliable D call. V was clipped by 5 bases and J by 5 bases, with 15 bases between them. CDR3 size: 14 residues. The germline V gene encodes CDR1 SGHAT and CDR2 FQNNGV. This chain's CDR3 is CASSPLGPGTEAFF. The CDR3 nucleotides are TGTGCCAGCAGCCCCCTGGGCCCGGGGACTGAAGCTTTCTTT. The full variable domain, rest sourced from reference TRBV11-2 and TRBJ1-1, is EAGVAQSPRYKIIEKRQSVAFWCNPISGHATLYWYQQILGQGPKLLIQFQNNGVVDDSQLPKDRFSAERLKGVDSTLKIQPAKLEDSAVYLCASSPLGPGTEAFFGQGTRLTVV.